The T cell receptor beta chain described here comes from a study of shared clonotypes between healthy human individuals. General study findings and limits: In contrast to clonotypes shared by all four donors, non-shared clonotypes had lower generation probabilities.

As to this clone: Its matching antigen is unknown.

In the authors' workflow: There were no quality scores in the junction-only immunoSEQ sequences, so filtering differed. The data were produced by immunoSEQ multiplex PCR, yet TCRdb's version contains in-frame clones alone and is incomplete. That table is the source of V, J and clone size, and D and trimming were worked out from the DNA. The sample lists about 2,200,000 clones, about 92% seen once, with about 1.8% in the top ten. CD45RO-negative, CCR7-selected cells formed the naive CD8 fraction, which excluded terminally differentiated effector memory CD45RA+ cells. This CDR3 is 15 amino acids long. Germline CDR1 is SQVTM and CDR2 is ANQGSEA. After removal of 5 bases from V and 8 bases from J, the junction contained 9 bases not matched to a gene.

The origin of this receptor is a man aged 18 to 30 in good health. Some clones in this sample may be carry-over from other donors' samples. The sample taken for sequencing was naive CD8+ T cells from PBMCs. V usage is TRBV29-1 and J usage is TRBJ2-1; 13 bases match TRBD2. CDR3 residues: CSVRGWTSGSDEQFF. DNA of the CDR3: TGCAGCGTTCGGGGGTGGACTAGCGGGAGCGATGAGCAGTTCTTC.